This T cell receptor beta chain was sequenced in a study of Ad26.COV2.S vaccination and SARS-CoV-2 variants (dated by TCRdb to about 2021). About the study as a whole: Donors in the vaccine arm were drawn from COV1001, a multicentre, randomized, double-blind, placebo-controlled phase I-IIa trial testing Ad26.COV2.S in healthy adults. Ad26.COV2.S was administered intramuscularly at a dose of 5x10^10 or 1x10^11 viral particles, either as one shot or as two shots given 56 days apart. The specificity and breadth of SARS-CoV-2-reactive T cell receptors after Ad26.COV2.S vaccination were assessed by TCRbeta repertoire sequencing. A total of 32 samples were included in the TCR-sequenced set, comprising around 19 Ad26.COV2.S vaccine recipients, 5 placebo recipients and 8 SARS-CoV-2 convalescent individuals. Trial participants were randomized into five groups of five: low-dose or high-dose Ad26.COV2.S given once or twice, or placebo on both occasions. Throughout the experiments and outcome assessment, investigators stayed blinded to trial group allocation.

V is cut by 0 bases and J by 0 bases, and the space between the germline ends is 16 bases. CDR1 and CDR2 are drawn from the germline V gene (reference sequence): SGHKS, YYEKEE. Inclusive of the bounding cysteine and valine, the CDR3 is 17 residues long. Just CDR3 DNA is preserved here, 51 bases in frame from base 1. Study-wide findings and limitations: After vaccination, substantial breadth of spike-specific CD8+ and CD4+ T cell responses was reported. Ad26.COV2.S recipients had higher spike-specific TCR breadth than placebo recipients (P = 0.0014). Vaccine and placebo recipients had comparable non-spike TCR breadth, which fits with the vaccine containing only spike. The study lacked the statistical power to compare responses across vaccine doses or regimens. The authors noted that the TCR breadth and depth analyses may have underestimated total T cell responses.

This clone has a handful of counts. This receptor's antigen is unknown. No much larger clone is present one base from it, and per-base qualities are unavailable. Per the publication, the treatment or condition label means: some 20 received Ad26.COV2.S at low or high dose, single or two shots; five or six received placebo; per-sample allocation not given. Repertoires of vaccine and placebo recipients were sequenced from samples taken on day 63 after the first injection. Cohort 1b enrolled 25 to 30 adults aged 18-55 years at a single site in Boston, USA, between 29 July and 7 August 2020. Ad26.COV2.S consisted of a replication-incompetent adenovirus type 26 vector by which a prefusion-stabilized SARS-CoV-2 spike protein from the original Wuhan strain was expressed. TCRbeta CDR3 regions were sequenced with the immunoSEQ Assay. After extraction, genomic DNA underwent amplification by bias-controlled multiplex PCR, followed by high-throughput sequencing. Per the source publication's procedure: To quantify the absolute abundance of each unique TCRbeta CDR3 region, sequences were collapsed and filtered. Usable DNA was measured by amplifying reference genes present in all nucleated cells, and TCRbeta template counts were normalized to that usable DNA to estimate T cell fraction. Repertoire TCRs were annotated as SARS-CoV-2-specific by exact matching of V gene, CDR3 amino acid sequence and J gene to a known reactive TCR set. The reference SARS-CoV-2 TCR set was derived from MIRA and filtered for enrichment in COVID-19-positive ImmuneCODE repertoires, a step that removed public or cross-reactive TCRs. Using the MIRA antigens, annotated TCRs were further analysed by specific ORF or by position within an ORF. Depth was the summed frequency of annotated unique rearrangements, while breadth was defined as annotated unique rearrangements over total unique productive rearrangements. Group comparisons of TCR breadth used two-sided Wilcoxon rank-sum tests. The table comes from immuneACCESS by way of TCRdb, which keeps in-frame sequences with V and J called. Part of the clones is missing from these tables; in studies checked, under half for an unresolved V gene and the rest for unknown reasons. V, J and clone size are those of that table, while D and trimming were read from the DNA. This sample gives over 400,000 clones in total; 89% of them show up just once. Clones ranked in the top ten supply roughly 2.5% of the sample.

This clonotype was sampled from a person between 18 and 65 years old who received the Ad26.COV2.S COVID-19 vaccine or a placebo. The sample in question was peripheral blood, obtained in a trial of Ad26.COV2.S vaccine versus placebo. This chain is built from TRBV5-5 and TRBJ2-7, with TRBD2 perhaps the D gene, on 5 matching bases. The sequenced DNA is TGTGCCAGCAGCTTGGAGCCGAGCGGTACAAGCTCCTACGAGCAGTACGTC. Its product reads: CASSLEPSGTSSYEQYV.